Listed here are 27 T cell receptor beta chains from one sample, sequenced in a study of blood T cell repertoires in COVID-19. Libraries were prepared by immunoSEQ multiplex PCR; TCRdb keeps only in-frame clonotypes and omits some of them. Of 150,000 to 200,000 clones detected, 88% appear once; the ten largest clones hold roughly 4.7%. The sample was peripheral blood. The receptor source for this set is a human donor in a cohort sampled during active COVID-19.

This rearrangement joins TRBV7-2 to TRBJ1-3; 8 bases align to TRBD1. The junction had 2 bases not matched to a gene; V was cut back by 0 bases and J by 4 bases. CDR1 is SGHTA, CDR2 FQGNSA, per germline. The CDR3 covers 15 residues. CDR3 residues: CASSLARGLGNTIYF. The CDR3 DNA is TGTGCCAGCAGCTTAGCCAGGGGGCTAGGAAACACCATATATTTT.

In this sample, this clone turned up once. The V call is TRBV9, the J call TRBJ2-7; TRBD2 matches at 11 bases. V shed 3 bases and J 3 bases; nucleotides not matched to a gene: 11. In germline, CDR1 is SGDLS, CDR2 YYNGEE. The CDR3 loop spans 17 amino acids. In DNA, the CDR3 is TGTGCCAGCAGCGGACGTAATAGCGGGGGGGCCTTCTACGAGCAGTACTTC. It translates to CASSGRNSGGAFYEQYF.

V is TRBV2 and J is TRBJ1-1; D is perhaps TRBD1 (5 bases). The CDR3 sequence is 14 residues long. Germline V gene sequence: CDR1 SNHLY, CDR2 FYNNEI. The V end lost 4 bases, the J end lost 4 bases, and 13 bases lay between the germline ends. As DNA, the CDR3 is TGTGCCAGCAGTGGAGACGGGAGGGGCACTGAAGCTTTCTTT. It yields the protein CASSGDGRGTEAFF.

The gene calls are TRBV2 and TRBJ1-4; D remains ambiguous. Germline V gene lookup returns CDR1 SNHLY and CDR2 FYNNEI. V was pared by 2 bases and J by 8 bases, with 18 bases between. The CDR3 is 16 residues long. The CDR3: CASSETGFATSEKLFF. In nucleotides, the CDR3 is TGTGCCAGCAGTGAAACGGGCTTTGCAACTAGCGAAAAACTGTTTTTT.

The chain has TRBV19 and TRBJ2-1; D is unclear. Germline V gene sequence: CDR1 LNHDA, CDR2 SQIVND (reference sequence). Trimming pared 4 bases from V and 8 bases from J, leaving 6 bases between. This CDR3 spans 11 amino acids. The CDR3 sequence: CASSRSDEQFF. The CDR3 DNA reads TGTGCCAGTAGTAGAAGCGATGAGCAGTTCTTC.

The chain recombines TRBV4-3 with TRBJ2-2; no clear D. This CDR3 is built from 16 residues. Germline V lookup: CDR1 LGHNA, CDR2 YSLEER. Trimming cost V 4 bases and J 1 base, with 13 bases left between them. This CDR3 reads CASSRESPGNTGELFF. The DNA of the CDR3 is TGCGCCAGCAGCCGAGAAAGCCCGGGGAACACCGGGGAGCTGTTTTTT.

This clone was recorded only once. As DNA, the CDR3 is TGTGCCAGCAGTTTGACAGGGGGGGACTACGAGCAGTACTTC. Translating gives CASSLTGGDYEQYF. The V gene is TRBV28, the J gene TRBJ2-7, with 9 bases matching TRBD1. Trimming at V came to 3 bases and at J to 3 bases, leaving 3 bases not matched to a gene. Germline CDR1 and CDR2: MDHEN and SYDVKM. CDR3 length: 14 amino acids.

Notes on this clone: A read error may produce the germline difference seen at one junction end. Other DNA variants within this sample encode the same CDR3. The rearrangement uses TRBV24-1 and TRBJ2-6; D may be TRBD1 (5 bases). In germline, CDR1 is KGHDR, CDR2 SFDVKD. The CDR3 spans 16 residues. CDR3 sequence reads: CATSQRRGSGANVLTF. The CDR3 DNA is TGTGCCACCAGTCAGCGCAGAGGCTCTGGGGCCAATGTCCTGACTTTC.

V is TRBV28 and J is TRBJ2-7, with TRBD1 identical over 7 bases. Germline-derived CDR1 and CDR2 are MDHEN and SYDVKM. This CDR3 contains 14 residues. V lost 4 bases to trimming and J lost 2 bases; unmatched junction nucleotides: 5. CDR3 bases: TGTGCCAGCAGTTACCCGACAGGGACCTACGAGCAGTACTTC. It specifies CASSYPTGTYEQYF.

The DNA for the CDR3 is TGTGCCAGTAGTCCGGGTGCGGGTCCTGGGGCCAACGTCCTGACTTTC. Its translation is CASSPGAGPGANVLTF. The J gene is TRBJ2-6, the V gene TRBV19, with TRBD2 as a possible D gene (5 bases). Germline V gene sequence: CDR1 LNHDA, CDR2 SQIVND (reference sequence). V dropped 5 bases and J dropped 2 bases, with 13 bases sitting between them. This CDR3 is built from 16 residues.

The V gene is TRBV29-1, the J gene TRBJ2-1; D might be TRBD2 (5 bases). The CDR3 consists of 11 residues. The germline V gene has CDR1 SQVTM and CDR2 ANQGSEA. Trimming left V 4 bases short and J 9 bases short, with 10 bases between. The CDR3 region has the DNA TGCAGCGTTGCTCGGGATACTGAGCAGTTCTTC. It translates to CSVARDTEQFF.

A single count supports this clone. The chain is built from TRBV12-3 or TRBV12-4 and TRBJ1-4, with TRBD1 matching 7 bases. The CDR3 loop spans 12 amino acids. Trimming removed 4 bases from V and 12 bases from J; junction bases left unmatched: 5. The CDR3 DNA sequence: TGTGCCAGCAGTTCCCGACAGGGAGAACTGTTTTTT. It yields the protein CASSSRQGELFF.

A remark on this clone: Other DNA sequences within the sample encode an identical CDR3. This chain joins TRBV2 and TRBJ2-7; 11 nucleotides agree with TRBD2. The CDR3 length is 14 residues. Germline CDR1 SNHLY, CDR2 FYNNEI. J lost 1 base, V lost 8 bases, and 4 bases had no gene match. The CDR3 coding sequence is TGTGCCAGCCGTACTAGCGGGGGATCCTACGAGCAGTACTTC. This sequence encodes CASRTSGGSYEQYF.

The chain uses TRBV7-2 and TRBJ1-2; 7 nucleotides align to TRBD1. Germline V gene lookup returns CDR1 SGHTA and CDR2 FQGNSA. The J segment lost 2 bases and the V segment lost 5 bases, leaving 5 bases of the junction unmatched. The CDR3 is made up of 14 amino acids. For the CDR3, the DNA is TGTGCCAGCAGCCCTTCGACAGGGAACTATGGCTACACCTTC. Translation gives CASSPSTGNYGYTF.

This clone has just a few counts. V gene TRBV7-9 combines with J gene TRBJ2-7, with 9 nucleotides matching TRBD2. The CDR3 covers 16 residues. CDR1 and CDR2 (germline): SEHNR, FQNEAQ (reference sequence). V lost 5 bases and J lost 1; bases outside the gene matches: 9. CDR3 nucleotide sequence: TGTGCCAGCAGCCAACTGACTAGCGGAACTTCCTACGAGCAGTACTTC. Translating it yields CASSQLTSGTSYEQYF. The variable domain in full, completed from reference TRBV7-9 and TRBJ2-7, reads DTGVSQNPRHKITKRGQNVTFRCDPISEHNRLYWYRQTLGQGPEFLTYFQNEAQLEKSRLLSDRFSAERPKGSFSTLEIQRTEQGDSAMYLCASSQLTSGTSYEQYFGPGTRLTVT.

This clone was recorded only once. The V gene is TRBV10-3, the J gene TRBJ2-3; D perhaps matches TRBD1 (6 bases). The CDR3 totals 12 residues. Between the trimmed V and J ends, which lost 6 bases and 8 bases, there was a span of 12 bases. Germline values: CDR1 ENHRY, CDR2 SYGVKD. CDR3 bases: TGTGCCATCAGCCGGGACATTTTTACGCAGTATTTT. Amino acids: CAISRDIFTQYF.

The genes are TRBV5-1 and TRBJ2-7, with unresolved D. Germline CDR1 reads SGHRS; CDR2 reads YFSETQ. The CDR3 is 12 residues long. Trimming stripped 3 bases from V and 0 bases from J, with 4 bases between. DNA for the CDR3: TGCGCCAGCAGCTCTTCCTCCTACGAGCAGTACTTC. This encodes CASSSSSYEQYF. Complete variable domain (other parts from reference TRBV5-1 and TRBJ2-7): KAGVTQTPRYLIKTRGQQVTLSCSPISGHRSVSWYQQTPGQGLQFLFEYFSETQRNKGNFPGRFSGRQFSNSRSEMNVSTLELGDSALYLCASSSSSYEQYFGPGTRLTVT.

V usage is TRBV25-1 and J usage is TRBJ2-2; 7 nucleotides align to TRBD1. This CDR3 has 16 residues. Germline CDR1 is MGHDK and CDR2 is SYGVNS. The junction had 6 bases not matched to a gene; V was cut back by 3 bases and J by 2 bases. The CDR3 DNA is TGTGCCAGCAGTGACCAGACAGGGTCAAACACCGGGGAGCTGTTTTTT. Translated: CASSDQTGSNTGELFF.

The chain employs TRBV4-3 and TRBJ2-1, with 8 bases that match TRBD2. J lost 8 bases, V lost 0 bases, and 12 bases had no gene match. CDR1 and CDR2 from the germline V gene are LGHNA and YSLEER. There are 17 residues in the CDR3. This chain's CDR3 is CASSQDMGLAGMDEQFF. The CDR3 nucleotides are TGCGCCAGCAGCCAAGATATGGGGCTAGCGGGCATGGATGAGCAGTTCTTC.

This rearrangement joins TRBV19 to TRBJ1-5; D not certain. The V gene's germline CDR1 is LNHDA and CDR2 SQIVND (reference sequence). Trimming cost V 2 bases and J 4 bases, with 12 bases left between them. This CDR3 spans 15 amino acids. The CDR3 region has the DNA TGTGCCAGTAGTATAATGGAGTGGCTAAATCAGCCCCAGCATTTT. Encoded protein: CASSIMEWLNQPQHF.

The chain employs TRBV9 and TRBJ2-3, with 7 bases identical to TRBD2. After removal of 1 base from V and 2 bases from J, the junction contained 10 bases not matched to a gene. Germline lookup yields CDR1 SGDLS and CDR2 YYNGEE. This CDR3 has 17 amino acids. The CDR3 DNA reads as TGTGCCAGCAGCGTAACCCCTGGCGGGAGAGACACAGATACGCAGTATTTT. Translating gives CASSVTPGGRDTDTQYF.

This clone was found a few times. J is TRBJ2-3 and V is TRBV13, with TRBD2 identical over 14 bases. Germline values: CDR1 PRHDT, CDR2 FYEKMQ (reference sequence). This CDR3 spans 18 amino acids. V was pared by 4 bases and J by 2 bases, with 8 bases of the junction left unmatched. CDR3: CASSSRLAGGRVTDTQYF. CDR3 coding DNA: TGTGCCAGCAGCTCTCGACTAGCGGGGGGGCGAGTCACAGATACGCAGTATTTT.

The genes are TRBV7-2 and TRBJ1-4; D not certain. The CDR3 is made up of 13 amino acids. From germline, CDR1 is SGHTA and CDR2 FQGNSA. Between the trimmed V and J ends, which lost 1 base and 7 bases, there was a span of 7 bases. CDR3 in amino acids: CASSLVRGEKLFF. The CDR3 region has the DNA TGTGCCAGCAGCTTAGTAAGAGGTGAAAAACTGTTTTTT.

A single count supports this clone. The gene calls are TRBV3-1 (or the pseudogene TRBV3-2) and TRBJ2-2; TRBD2 matches 8 bases. V was pared by 5 bases and J by 6 bases, with 11 bases of the junction left unmatched. The CDR3 contains 16 residues. The germline V gene encodes CDR1 LGHDT and CDR2 YNNKEL (reference sequence). As DNA, the CDR3 is TGTGCCAGCAGCATTTCCCCGGGACTAGTAGCCGGGGAGCTGTTTTTT. This translates into CASSISPGLVAGELFF.

The chain combines TRBV7-2 with TRBJ2-5; tentatively, D is TRBD2 (6 bases). Germline CDR1 SGHTA, CDR2 FQGNSA. The CDR3 consists of 17 residues. Deletions cut 5 bases from V and 2 bases from J, with 21 bases between. CDR3: CASSKTTSIGGQETQYF. The CDR3 region has the DNA TGTGCCAGCAGCAAAACCACGTCGATTGGGGGGCAAGAGACCCAGTACTTC.

The rearrangement joins TRBV9 to TRBJ2-2, with no clear D. V was clipped by 4 bases and J by 0 bases, with 7 bases between them. This CDR3 is built from 14 residues. Germline assignment: CDR1 SGDLS and CDR2 YYNGEE. The chain's CDR3 is CASSIYTNTGELFF. The CDR3 DNA follows: TGTGCCAGCAGCATTTACACGAACACCGGGGAGCTGTTTTTT.

This rearrangement joins TRBV10-2 to TRBJ2-5; D uncertain. Germline V lookup: CDR1 WSHSY, CDR2 SAAADI. The CDR3 runs 13 residues. V lost 5 bases and J 4 bases, leaving 11 bases between the germline ends. The CDR3 is CASSSERAETQYF. DNA for the CDR3: TGCGCCAGCAGTTCAGAACGTGCAGAGACCCAGTACTTC.